This T cell receptor (beta chain) was found in a study of graft-versus-host responses after intestinal transplantation. The CDR3 is 14 residues long. The V end lost 1 base, the J end lost 6 bases, and 10 bases lay between the germline ends. Germline-derived CDR1 and CDR2 are SGHDT and YYEEEE. The data were produced by immunoSEQ multiplex PCR, yet TCRdb's version contains in-frame clones alone and is incomplete. The sample contains some 13,000 clones, roughly two fifths of which appear only once. This clone is a singleton in its sample. This receptor was taken from a human patient who received an intestinal transplant. Sequenced material: alloreactive CD4+ T cells from a mixed lymphocyte reaction culture, taken before intestinal transplant. Specified subset: CFSE-low proliferating T cells sorted from roughly six-day pre-transplant mixed lymphocyte reaction (GvH or HvG direction). The chain employs TRBV5-6 and TRBJ1-4, with D perhaps matching TRBD1 (6 bases). DNA for the CDR3: TGTGCCAGCAGCTTGTCAGGGGCGGATGAAAAACTGTTTTTT. It is translated as CASSLSGADEKLFF.